The subject of this entry is one T cell receptor (beta chain). Here immunoSEQ multiplex PCR was the method, and the copy in TCRdb shows in-frame clones only, minus some. The table lists some 120,000 clones, 85% to 90% of them singletons, with roughly an eighth in the top ten. CDR3 size: 15 residues. CDR1 and CDR2 (germline): LNHNV, YYDKDF (reference sequence). V was clipped by 0 bases and J by 1 base, with 9 bases between them. The data stem from a study of control samples from healthy donors and cancer patients. The chain recombines TRBV15 with TRBJ1-1; D is possibly TRBD1 (5 bases). This sequence originates from a man between 25 and 39 years old in good health. Specimen: blood. The CDR3 DNA follows: TGTGCCACCAGCAGAGATCCTACAGGGAACACTGAAGCTTTCTTT. Residues: CATSRDPTGNTEAFF.